The 21 T cell receptor beta chains presented below share a single source sample, sequenced in a study of Ad26.COV2.S vaccination and SARS-CoV-2 variants. Treatment of the sample: some 19 received Ad26.COV2.S at low or high dose, single or two shots; about 5 received placebo; per-sample allocation not given. The study sampled participants on day 63 after the first vaccine or placebo injection. Repertoires were generated with immunoSEQ multiplex PCR, while TCRdb's copy carries only in-frame clones and drops some. This sample carries hundreds of thousands of clones, 92% of them seen once, and the ten largest clones take more than 1.5%. The source was peripheral blood, collected in a trial of Ad26.COV2.S vaccine versus placebo. The receptors here all came from a person between 18 and 60 years old who received the Ad26.COV2.S COVID-19 vaccine or a placebo.

The chain employs TRBV6-6 and TRBJ2-1; D not certain. With 5 bases removed from V and 4 bases from J, the gap between germline ends came to 12 bases. The V gene's germline CDR1 is MNHNY and CDR2 SVGAGI (reference sequence). The CDR3 loop spans 14 amino acids. CDR3 sequence reads: CASSDGRKYNEQFF. The CDR3, as DNA: TGTGCCAGCAGTGACGGACGGAAGTACAATGAGCAGTTCTTC.

CDR3 in DNA: TGTGCCAGCAGTTACCAGGAAGGCAGGTTTCGTACCTATGGCTACACCTTC. Translation gives CASSYQEGRFRTYGYTF. V is TRBV6-2 or TRBV6-3 and J is TRBJ1-2; no definite D call. The CDR3 length is 17 residues. Trimming cost V 2 bases and J 4 bases, with 20 bases left between them. The V gene's germline CDR1 is MNHEY and CDR2 SVGEGT.

This clone has just one count. The V call is TRBV12-3 or TRBV12-4, the J call TRBJ1-2; the D is unclear. The CDR3 totals 13 residues. V lost 10 bases and J 8 bases, leaving 20 bases between the germline ends. Here the CDR3 DNA reads TGTGCCAACAGCACATCAAACTACCGAGGCTACACCTTC. It yields the protein CANSTSNYRGYTF.

The CDR3 nucleotides read TGTGCCACCAGCAGTACAGGGCTCGCAGCTAACTATGGCTACACCTTC. This encodes CATSSTGLAANYGYTF. The chain joins TRBV15 to TRBJ1-2; a possible D gene is TRBD1 (6 bases). The CDR3 length is 16 residues. Germline CDR1 reads LNHNV; CDR2 reads YYDKDF (reference sequence). V was shortened by 3 bases and J by 0 bases, with 14 bases between the two germline ends.

This chain uses TRBV6-5 with TRBJ1-1; TRBD1 is a possible D gene (5 bases). The CDR3 is made up of 15 amino acids. Germline loops: CDR1 MNHEY, CDR2 SVGAGI. With 5 bases removed from V and 6 bases from J, the gap between germline ends came to 19 bases. The CDR3 spells CASSQPPGRGSEAFF. CDR3 sequence (DNA): TGTGCCAGCAGTCAACCACCGGGACGCGGATCTGAAGCTTTCTTT.

The gene calls are TRBV6-5 and TRBJ2-3; 8 bases are shared with TRBD2. The V segment lost 2 bases and the J segment 4 bases; nucleotides outside the gene matches: 5. Germline V CDR1 and CDR2: MNHEY, SVGAGI. CDR3 length equals 15 residues. CDR3 sequence: CASSYLSGVADTQYF. The CDR3 region has the DNA TGTGCCAGCAGTTACCTTAGCGGGGTGGCAGATACGCAGTATTTT.

V is TRBV5-1 and J is TRBJ2-4; weak D call: TRBD2 (6 bases). The CDR3 totals 13 residues. CDR1 is SGHRS and CDR2 is YFSETQ in the germline V gene. Between the trimmed V and J ends, which lost 1 base and 10 bases, there was a span of 12 bases. This CDR3 reads CASSLPGDGIQYF. CDR3 in DNA: TGCGCCAGCAGCTTGCCGGGGGATGGGATTCAGTACTTC.

The chain employs TRBV5-1 and TRBJ1-1, with a possible D match to TRBD1 (5 bases). The CDR3 consists of 16 residues. Per the germline V gene, CDR1 is SGHRS and CDR2 is YFSETQ. Trimming removed 3 bases from V and 4 bases from J, with 19 bases in between. CDR3: CASSSSPGSGVTEAFF. Here the CDR3 DNA reads TGCGCCAGCAGCTCGTCGCCAGGGTCCGGGGTCACTGAAGCTTTCTTT.

The chain carries TRBV30 and TRBJ1-5; 9 nucleotides agree with TRBD1. The CDR3 loop spans 14 amino acids. The germline gives CDR1 GTSNPN, CDR2 SVGIG (reference sequence). V lost 5 bases to trimming and J lost 4 bases; unmatched junction nucleotides: 6. CDR3 DNA: TGTGCCTGGGCCGGGACAGGGTGGAATCAGCCCCAGCATTTT. Translating gives CAWAGTGWNQPQHF.

This chain joins TRBV20-1 and TRBJ1-2, with D unresolved. The CDR3 spans 13 residues. Looked up from germline, CDR1 is DFQATT and CDR2 is SNEGSKA (reference sequence). The germline V and J ends were trimmed by 3 bases and 4 bases, with 12 bases remaining between them. In nucleotides, the CDR3 is TGCAGTGCTAGTGTCGGGTTGGGCTATGGCTACACCTTC. Translating gives CSASVGLGYGYTF.

The gene calls are TRBV7-7 and TRBJ2-5, with D unresolved. Trimming took off 1 base at V and 9 bases at J, with 9 bases between the two ends. CDR1 is SSHAT and CDR2 is FNYEAQ in the germline V gene (reference sequence). This CDR3 contains 12 residues. The CDR3 coding sequence is TGTGCCAGCAGCTTAGGCGAGTCGGCCCAGTACTTC. This encodes CASSLGESAQYF.

This sequence joins TRBV24-1 and TRBJ2-6, with 11 bases that match TRBD1. The germline gives CDR1 KGHDR, CDR2 SFDVKD. V lost 6 bases, J lost 2 bases, and 5 bases stayed unmatched. This CDR3 comprises 17 residues. The chain's CDR3 is CATSSGQGATGANVLTF. The DNA of the CDR3 is TGTGCCACCAGTAGTGGACAGGGGGCAACTGGGGCCAACGTCCTGACTTTC.

Concerning this clone itself: Other DNA variants within this sample encode the same CDR3. The chain uses TRBV5-1 and TRBJ1-1; perhaps TRBD1 as D (5 bases). The CDR3 has 14 amino acids. The V end was cut by 0 bases, the J end by 1 base, with 7 bases between. Looked up from germline, CDR1 is SGHRS and CDR2 is YFSETQ. DNA of the CDR3: TGCGCCAGCAGCTTGGTTGGGGGGAACACTGAAGCTTTCTTT. Translation gives CASSLVGGNTEAFF.

V gene TRBV4-1 combines with J gene TRBJ2-5; D is perhaps TRBD2 (5 bases). Germline V gives CDR1 MGHRA, CDR2 YSYEKL. The CDR3 consists of 14 residues. V was pared by 6 bases and J by 3 bases, with 14 bases between. CDR3 sequence: CASRHGVTEETQYF. Here the CDR3 DNA reads TGCGCCAGCAGACACGGGGTTACAGAAGAGACCCAGTACTTC.

The chain has TRBV7-9 and TRBJ2-3, with 9 nucleotides matching TRBD2. The junction had 8 bases not matched to a gene; V was cut back by 6 bases and J by 1 base. CDR3 length equals 16 residues. Germline V gene sequence: CDR1 SEHNR, CDR2 FQNEAQ (reference sequence). The CDR3 spells CASRGASGVGTDTQYF. DNA for the CDR3: TGTGCCAGCAGGGGGGCTAGCGGGGTGGGCACAGATACGCAGTATTTT.

This chain joins TRBV6-6 and TRBJ1-6; perhaps TRBD1 as D (6 bases). CDR1 MNHNY and CDR2 SVGAGI come from the germline V gene (reference sequence). V lost 6 bases, J lost 0 bases, and 12 bases lay in between. The CDR3 consists of 16 residues. CDR3 bases: TGTGCCAGCAGACTTCCGGACAGCTCCTATAATTCACCCCTCCACTTT. This sequence encodes CASRLPDSSYNSPLHF.

The V gene is TRBV5-6, the J gene TRBJ2-2; D might be TRBD2 (6 bases). V lost 4 bases, J lost 4 bases, and 11 bases lay in between. Per germline, CDR1 SGHDT and CDR2 YYEEEE. The CDR3 consists of 14 residues. The CDR3 sequence is CASSAGLITGELFF. DNA for the CDR3: TGTGCCAGCAGCGCGGGACTTATCACCGGGGAGCTGTTTTTT.

The chain joins TRBV4-3 to TRBJ1-1; no definite D call. This CDR3 is built from 13 residues. Germline V gene sequence: CDR1 LGHNA, CDR2 YSLEER. V dropped 1 base and J dropped 1 base, with 4 bases sitting between them. This CDR3 reads CASSQVKNTEAFF. Here the CDR3 DNA reads TGCGCCAGCAGCCAAGTAAAGAACACTGAAGCTTTCTTT.

In its sample, this clone was seen once. This chain joins TRBV5-5 and TRBJ2-5, with 7 bases matching TRBD2. The CDR3 consists of 15 residues. The ends lost 1 base at V and 3 bases at J; junction bases unmatched: 6. CDR1 is SGHKS, CDR2 YYEKEE, per germline (reference sequence). The CDR3 sequence is CASSLSVGTKETQYF. DNA for the CDR3: TGTGCCAGCAGCTTGTCCGTCGGGACTAAAGAGACCCAGTACTTC.

The V and J genes are TRBV29-1 and TRBJ2-2; D may correspond to TRBD1 or TRBD2 (7 bases each). Germline loops: CDR1 SQVTM, CDR2 ANQGSEA. V dropped 2 bases and J dropped 1 base, with 11 bases sitting between them. The CDR3 runs to 15 residues. CDR3 sequence reads: CSVESGDRNTGELFF. The CDR3 region has the DNA TGCAGCGTTGAAAGCGGGGACAGGAACACCGGGGAGCTGTTTTTT.

This chain connects TRBV30 to TRBJ2-1; 12 bases agree with TRBD2. Germline assignment: CDR1 GTSNPN and CDR2 SVGIG (reference sequence). J was trimmed by 15 bases and V by 6 bases; bases with no gene match: 3. The CDR3 contains 10 residues. The CDR3 sequence is CACRLAGVFF. CDR3 bases: TGTGCCTGTCGACTAGCGGGGGTGTTCTTC.